A single sample is the source of the 32 T cell receptor beta chains below, sequenced in a study of shared clonotypes between healthy human individuals. The table came from immunoSEQ multiplex PCR; TCRdb's copy has only in-frame clones and leaves some out. The data contain some 2,000,000 clones, about 94% of them seen just once; the ten biggest clones take up roughly 0.13%. The sample was naive CD4+ T cells sorted from blood. The subset was: CD45RA+ positively selected. The receptor source for this set is a man aged 18-30 years in good health.

The chain combines TRBV29-1 with TRBJ1-1, with D tentatively TRBD1 (6 bases). V was trimmed by 7 bases and J by 8 bases, leaving 8 bases between them. The CDR3 length is 9 residues. The germline CDR1 and CDR2 sequences are SQVTM and ANQGSEA. The CDR3 bases are TGCAGCGCCCAGGGGGAAGCTTTCTTT. Encoded protein: CSAQGEAFF. Full variable domain (rest looked up from reference TRBV29-1 and TRBJ1-1): SAVISQKPSRDICQRGTSLTIQCQVDSQVTMMFWYRQQPGQSLTLIATANQGSEATYESGFVIDKFPISRPNLTFSTLTVSNMSPEDSSIYLCSAQGEAFFGQGTRLTVV.

The chain uses TRBV23-1 and TRBJ1-1; D is undetermined. TRBV23-1 is reported as an ORF; its role is uncertain. V lost 0 bases and J lost 3, with 14 bases in between. CDR3 length: 16 amino acids. The CDR3 coding sequence is TGCGCCAGCAGTCAATCCGGCCGGGAGAGGGACACTGAAGCTTTCTTT. Translating it yields CASSQSGRERDTEAFF.

J is TRBJ2-7 and V is TRBV11-2; possibly TRBD1 for D (6 bases). Looked up from germline, CDR1 is SGHAT and CDR2 is FQNNGV. The ends were cut back, 0 bases at V and 3 bases at J, with 12 bases in the middle. The CDR3 consists of 15 residues. CDR3 coding DNA: TGTGCCAGCAGCTTAGACAGGGGCGCCGTCTACGAGCAGTACTTC. Translating it yields CASSLDRGAVYEQYF.

This chain uses TRBV18 with TRBJ2-7, with D perhaps assigned TRBD1 or TRBD2 (6 bases each). CDR1 and CDR2 (germline): KGHSH, LQKENI. The CDR3 is made up of 15 amino acids. Trimming stripped 4 bases from V and 2 bases from J, with 15 bases between. The CDR3 here is CASSLGGGLAYEQYF. CDR3 in DNA: TGTGCCAGCTCACTTGGAGGGGGGTTGGCCTACGAGCAGTACTTC.

The J gene is TRBJ2-1, the V gene TRBV5-1; unclear D gene. Per germline, CDR1 SGHRS and CDR2 YFSETQ. This CDR3 spans 15 amino acids. Trimming left V 0 bases short and J 5 bases short, with 12 bases between. CDR3 DNA: TGCGCCAGCAGCTTGGGAGAGACCTCGAACAATGAGCAGTTCTTC. It codes for CASSLGETSNNEQFF.

This chain links TRBV6-5 with TRBJ1-5; D might be TRBD1 (5 bases). The CDR3 has 14 amino acids. Germline V gene sequence: CDR1 MNHEY, CDR2 SVGAGI. V was shortened by 6 bases and J by 4 bases, with 13 bases between the two germline ends. The CDR3 sequence is CASSQEGENQPQHF. In DNA form, the CDR3 reads TGTGCCAGCAGCCAGGAAGGGGAAAATCAGCCCCAGCATTTT.

The chain carries TRBV19 and TRBJ1-2; D gene unclear. V shed 6 bases and J shed 8 bases, with 13 bases lying between them. This CDR3 has 12 residues. The V gene's germline CDR1 is LNHDA and CDR2 SQIVND (reference sequence). CDR3 protein: CASRRAQGGYTF. The DNA for the CDR3 is TGTGCCAGTAGGCGGGCGCAAGGAGGCTACACCTTC.

The chain joins TRBV15 to TRBJ2-2; no clear D gene. CDR1 is LNHNV, CDR2 YYDKDF, per germline (reference sequence). Trimming removed 0 bases at V and 3 bases at J, with 8 bases between. The CDR3 has 15 residues. CDR3 DNA: TGTGCCACCAGCAGAGAGGGTGGATACACCGGGGAGCTGTTTTTT. This encodes CATSREGGYTGELFF.

This chain links TRBV7-2 with TRBJ2-4, with 7 bases lining up with TRBD2. J was trimmed by 3 bases and V by 3 bases; bases with no gene match: 8. The CDR3 runs to 16 residues. CDR1 is SGHTA, CDR2 FQGNSA, per germline. In DNA, the CDR3 is TGTGCCAGCAGCTTTATAGCGGGTCGGGGCAAAAACATTCAGTACTTC. Translation: CASSFIAGRGKNIQYF.

The rearrangement uses TRBV5-4 and TRBJ1-1; 7 bases map to TRBD1. J gave up 0 bases and V 0 bases, and 2 bases lay outside the gene matches. The CDR3 is 15 amino acids. The germline V gene encodes CDR1 SGHNT and CDR2 YYREEE (reference sequence). The CDR3 nucleotides are TGTGCCAGCAGCTTGGGACAGGGCTTGAACACTGAAGCTTTCTTT. Its protein is CASSLGQGLNTEAFF.

This clone showed up just once. The V gene is TRBV5-1, the J gene TRBJ2-2, with no clear D. This CDR3 has 15 amino acids. CDR1 SGHRS and CDR2 YFSETQ come from the germline V gene. With 1 base removed from V and 4 bases from J, the gap between germline ends came to 11 bases. CDR3 protein: CASSLSVGRTGELFF. The CDR3 nucleotides are TGCGCCAGCAGCTTGTCTGTCGGACGCACCGGGGAGCTGTTTTTT.

This chain uses TRBV10-3 with TRBJ1-4, with D perhaps TRBD1 (6 bases). V gave up 1 base and J gave up 4 bases, with 13 bases separating them. Germline V gives CDR1 ENHRY, CDR2 SYGVKD. The CDR3 contains 16 residues. This chain's CDR3 is CAISEFGQNFNEKLFF. CDR3 nucleotides: TGTGCCATCAGTGAGTTCGGACAGAACTTTAATGAAAAACTGTTTTTT.

This clone was detected once. This CDR3 is CASSLGDRGLSGANVLTF. The DNA for the CDR3 is TGTGCCAGCAGCTTAGGGGACAGGGGGCTTAGTGGGGCCAACGTCCTGACTTTC. The V and J genes are TRBV7-9 and TRBJ2-6, with 12 positions matching TRBD1. CDR1 is SEHNR, CDR2 FQNEAQ, per germline (reference sequence). Losses at the gene ends were 1 base for V and 3 bases for J; bases not matched to a gene: 4. The CDR3 extends over 18 amino acids.

This clone was seen a single time. V is TRBV5-1 and J is TRBJ2-1; D unclear. This CDR3 region has 13 residues. Germline V gene data show CDR1 as SGHRS and CDR2 as YFSETQ. Trimming took off 3 bases at V and 7 bases at J, with 11 bases between the two ends. The CDR3 here is CASSSSGPNEQFF. CDR3 DNA: TGCGCCAGCAGCTCCTCCGGGCCGAATGAGCAGTTCTTC.

The V and J genes are TRBV12-5 and TRBJ1-1; D gene unclear. Per the germline V gene, CDR1 is LGHNT and CDR2 is FRNRAP. V lost 2 bases, J lost 6 bases, and 13 bases lay in between. The CDR3 is 14 residues long. The CDR3 DNA sequence: TGTGCTAGTGGTTTGCTTACGGGCCTCGCTGAAGCTTTCTTT. Translating it yields CASGLLTGLAEAFF.

This sequence joins TRBV6-5 and TRBJ2-2; D may be TRBD1 (5 bases). This CDR3 has 16 residues. The germline gives CDR1 MNHEY, CDR2 SVGAGI. The V end was cut by 0 bases, the J end by 0 bases, with 8 bases between. For the CDR3, the DNA is TGTGCCAGCAGTTACTCGGCCAGGGCGAACACCGGGGAGCTGTTTTTT. The encoded protein is CASSYSARANTGELFF.

CDR3 nucleotide sequence: TGTGCCAGCAGCCAAACAGGGGTGGTCACTGAAGCTTTCTTT. Protein sequence: CASSQTGVVTEAFF. This sequence joins TRBV14 and TRBJ1-1; 7 nucleotides match TRBD1. The ends lost 2 bases at V and 4 bases at J; junction bases unmatched: 4. The germline V gene encodes CDR1 SGHDN and CDR2 FVKESK. This CDR3 is 14 amino acids long. The full variable domain, its missing parts supplied by reference TRBV14 and TRBJ1-1, is EAGVTQFPSHSVIEKGQTVTLRCDPISGHDNLYWYRRVMGKEIKFLLHFVKESKQDESGMPNNRFLAERTGGTYSTLKVQPAELEDSGVYFCASSQTGVVTEAFFGQGTRLTVV.

In this sample, this clone turned up once. J is TRBJ2-5 and V is TRBV27; D unresolved. Germline CDR1 MNHEY, CDR2 SMNVEV (reference sequence). The CDR3 extends over 13 amino acids. V was pared by 3 bases and J by 4 bases, with 9 bases between. For the CDR3, the DNA is TGTGCCAGCAGTTTCGGCCCCTCAGAGACCCAGTACTTC. This codes for CASSFGPSETQYF.

V is TRBV7-9 and J is TRBJ2-1; 7 nucleotides align to TRBD2. The length of the CDR3 is 14 residues. Germline loops: CDR1 SEHNR, CDR2 FQNEAQ (reference sequence). The junction had 10 bases not matched to a gene; V was cut back by 4 bases and J by 10 bases. The CDR3 sequence is CASSWASGFGEQFF. CDR3 sequence (DNA): TGTGCCAGCAGCTGGGCTAGCGGTTTTGGAGAGCAGTTCTTC.

The chain is built from TRBV7-2 and TRBJ2-3, with D perhaps matching TRBD2 (6 bases). This CDR3 comprises 16 residues. Trimming removed 1 base at V and 3 bases at J, with 14 bases between. The germline CDR1 and CDR2 sequences are SGHTA and FQGNSA. In DNA form, the CDR3 reads TGTGCCAGCAGCTTAGGTGCATCTCGGGAGACAGATACGCAGTATTTT. Amino acid sequence: CASSLGASRETDTQYF.

This chain uses TRBV6-5 with TRBJ2-7; D call uncertain. Germline V gene data show CDR1 as MNHEY and CDR2 as SVGAGI. This CDR3 contains 15 residues. The V gene lost 7 bases and the J gene lost 0 bases, with 16 bases spanning the gap. As DNA, the CDR3 is TGTGCCAGCAATCCCTGGGGTCGAAGCTCCTACGAGCAGTACTTC. Protein product: CASNPWGRSSYEQYF.

The chain uses TRBV6-5 and TRBJ1-1; 11 bases match TRBD1. CDR1 and CDR2 (germline): MNHEY, SVGAGI. The junction had 3 bases not matched to a gene; V was cut back by 6 bases and J by 6 bases. This CDR3 comprises 13 residues. CDR3 in DNA: TGTGCCAGCAGAAGGACAGGGGGCTCTGAAGCTTTCTTT. Translation gives CASRRTGGSEAFF.

This clone was seen a few times. The chain employs TRBV30 and TRBJ1-1; D remains ambiguous. V lost 1 base, J lost 4 bases, and 10 bases lay in between. Germline V lookup: CDR1 GTSNPN, CDR2 SVGIG (reference sequence). This CDR3 is built from 13 residues. The CDR3 sequence: CAWSGGIRTEAFF. CDR3 DNA: TGTGCCTGGAGTGGGGGAATACGCACTGAAGCTTTCTTT.

This chain uses TRBV7-6 with TRBJ1-5, with 9 bases lining up with TRBD1. Germline lookup yields CDR1 SGHVS and CDR2 FNYEAQ. Losses at the gene ends were 5 bases for V and 6 bases for J; bases not matched to a gene: 8. This CDR3 is built from 15 residues. CDR3 nucleotide sequence: TGTGCCAGCAGCCCGGGACAGGGAGCTTTTCAGCCCCAGCATTTT. This encodes CASSPGQGAFQPQHF.

The V call is TRBV12-2, the J call TRBJ2-7; the D segment call TRBD2 is taken from the table without a DNA check. TRBV12-2 is flagged as a pseudogene. CDR3 length: 19 residues. The DNA for the CDR3 is TGTGCAAGTCGCTTAGTCCGCCCTTTTGGACTAGCGGGAGTCTACGAGCAGTACTTC. Translating gives CASRLVRPFGLAGVYEQYF.

The chain uses TRBV29-1 and TRBJ2-5; 7 nucleotides line up with TRBD1. The germline V gene encodes CDR1 SQVTM and CDR2 ANQGSEA. V was pared by 3 bases and J by 4 bases, with 5 bases of the junction left unmatched. The CDR3 is made up of 13 amino acids. CDR3 amino acids: CSVDRGPGETQYF. CDR3 nucleotides: TGCAGCGTTGATAGGGGGCCAGGAGAGACCCAGTACTTC. The whole variable domain, filled in from reference TRBV29-1 and TRBJ2-5, reads SAVISQKPSRDICQRGTSLTIQCQVDSQVTMMFWYRQQPGQSLTLIATANQGSEATYESGFVIDKFPISRPNLTFSTLTVSNMSPEDSSIYLCSVDRGPGETQYFGPGTRLLVL.

The chain links TRBV2 to TRBJ1-3; D gene unclear. Trimming removed 7 bases at V and 0 bases at J, with 10 bases between. Germline V gene lookup returns CDR1 SNHLY and CDR2 FYNNEI. The CDR3 has 14 residues. The CDR3 region is CASNVGSSGNTIYF. In DNA form, the CDR3 reads TGTGCCAGCAATGTCGGGAGCTCTGGAAACACCATATATTTT.

The chain combines TRBV7-6 with TRBJ2-7; D not resolved. The CDR3 loop spans 16 amino acids. The germline V gene encodes CDR1 SGHVS and CDR2 FNYEAQ. V lost 5 bases and J 2 bases, leaving 19 bases between the germline ends. The CDR3, as DNA: TGTGCCAGCAGCCCAAACTCGGGCCCTTTCGCCTACGAGCAGTACTTC. Translated: CASSPNSGPFAYEQYF. Complete variable domain (other parts from reference TRBV7-6 and TRBJ2-7): GAGVSQSPRYKVTKRGQDVALRCDPISGHVSLYWYRQALGQGPEFLTYFNYEAQQDKSGLPNDRFSAERPEGSISTLTIQRTEQRDSAMYRCASSPNSGPFAYEQYFGPGTRLTVT.

The chain links TRBV10-1 to TRBJ2-2; 8 bases align to TRBD2. V was clipped by 3 bases and J by 0 bases; unmatched bases: 3. CDR3 length: 16 amino acids. In germline, CDR1 is WNHNN, CDR2 SYGVQD (reference sequence). CDR3 residues: CASSDSGATNTGELFF. In DNA form, the CDR3 reads TGCGCCAGCAGTGATAGCGGGGCAACGAACACCGGGGAGCTGTTTTTT.

CDR3 nucleotides: TGTGCCAGCAGCTCCGACGGACCCTCCTACGAGCAGTACTTC. This encodes CASSSDGPSYEQYF. The chain combines TRBV11-1 with TRBJ2-7, with unresolved D. The CDR3 runs 14 residues. CDR1 is SGHAT and CDR2 is FQDESV in the germline V gene (reference sequence). V was cut by 4 bases and J by 0 bases, with 10 bases left in between.

The rearrangement uses TRBV5-1 and TRBJ2-7; D uncertain. The CDR3 covers 16 residues. Germline V lookup: CDR1 SGHRS, CDR2 YFSETQ. Trimming stripped 2 bases from V and 1 base from J, with 16 bases between. CDR3 nucleotide sequence: TGCGCCAGCAGCTTATCACCGGCCAAAGGGTCCTACGAGCAGTACTTC. Translated, it gives CASSLSPAKGSYEQYF.

The J gene is TRBJ2-7, the V gene TRBV4-1; D may be TRBD1 (6 bases). V gave up 0 bases and J gave up 4 bases, with 13 bases separating them. Per germline, CDR1 MGHRA and CDR2 YSYEKL. The CDR3 has 15 amino acids. CDR3: CASSQDPGQEYEQYF. The CDR3 DNA follows: TGCGCCAGCAGCCAAGATCCGGGACAAGAGTACGAGCAGTACTTC.